The 16 T cell receptor beta chains in this list originate from one sample, sequenced in a study of T cell responses to AZD1222 COVID-19 vaccine. The table came from immunoSEQ multiplex PCR; TCRdb's copy has only in-frame clones and leaves some out. The sample yields tens of thousands of clones, nearly 90% seen once. This specimen was peripheral blood, taken 28 days after the second AZD1222 dose. All receptors derive from an adult who received the AZD1222 COVID-19 vaccine.

This clone was seen a single time. The rearrangement links TRBV4-2 to TRBJ1-1; 7 bases fit TRBD1. The V gene end was trimmed by 0 bases and the J gene end by 3 bases; junction bases not matched to a gene: 4. Germline V CDR1 and CDR2: LGHNA, YNFKEQ. The CDR3 contains 15 residues. CDR3 in amino acids: CASSQDAGGYTEAFF. The DNA for the CDR3 is TGTGCCAGCAGCCAAGATGCAGGGGGGTACACTGAAGCTTTCTTT.

This clone was observed once. The chain recombines TRBV6-5 with TRBJ1-1; D is unclear. V was cut by 2 bases and J by 7 bases, with 11 bases left in between. The V gene's germline CDR1 is MNHEY and CDR2 SVGAGI. This CDR3 comprises 13 residues. This CDR3 reads CASSYAALSEAFF. CDR3 nucleotide sequence: TGTGCCAGCAGTTACGCCGCCTTGAGTGAAGCTTTCTTT.

V usage is TRBV11-2 and J usage is TRBJ2-5; no firm D call. Germline loops: CDR1 SGHAT, CDR2 FQNNGV. The germline V and J ends were trimmed by 2 bases and 4 bases, with 17 bases remaining between them. The CDR3 contains 16 residues. CDR3: CASSLNLVGSTETQYF. CDR3 coding DNA: TGTGCCAGCAGCTTAAACTTGGTAGGCTCCACAGAGACCCAGTACTTC.

J is TRBJ1-1 and V is TRBV7-9; no firm D call. CDR3 size: 15 residues. Trimming removed 1 base at V and 1 base at J, with 10 bases between. Germline V CDR1 and CDR2: SEHNR, FQNEAQ (reference sequence). The CDR3 is CASSLEVPWNTEAFF. The CDR3 region has the DNA TGTGCCAGCAGCTTAGAGGTCCCTTGGAACACTGAAGCTTTCTTT. The full variable domain, with the rest looked up from reference TRBV7-9 and TRBJ1-1, is DTGVSQNPRHKITKRGQNVTFRCDPISEHNRLYWYRQTLGQGPEFLTYFQNEAQLEKSRLLSDRFSAERPKGSFSTLEIQRTEQGDSAMYLCASSLEVPWNTEAFFGQGTRLTVV.

This chain uses TRBV27 with TRBJ2-7, with 10 bases lining up with TRBD1. CDR1 and CDR2 (germline): MNHEY, SMNVEV (reference sequence). The V segment lost 5 bases and the J segment 2 bases; nucleotides outside the gene matches: 6. This CDR3 comprises 15 residues. The CDR3 spells CASSPTGTGAYEQYF. CDR3 nucleotide sequence: TGTGCCAGCAGTCCCACCGGGACAGGGGCCTACGAGCAGTACTTC.

This chain uses TRBV3-1 (or the pseudogene TRBV3-2) with TRBJ1-1; D is unclear. Trimming shortened V by 8 bases and J by 6 bases, and 13 bases separated the two germline ends. This CDR3 is 12 amino acids long. Germline V lookup: CDR1 LGHDT, CDR2 YNNKEL (reference sequence). The CDR3 DNA reads TGTGCCAGCGGTGCTCGTCTTTCTGAAGCTTTCTTT. It is translated as CASGARLSEAFF.

The chain joins TRBV12-5 to TRBJ1-1, with unresolved D. The CDR3 totals 11 residues. V lost 6 bases and J 2 bases, leaving 4 bases between the germline ends. The germline V gene has CDR1 LGHNT and CDR2 FRNRAP. The CDR3 sequence: CASGLNTEAFF. Written as DNA, the CDR3 is TGTGCTAGTGGATTAAACACTGAAGCTTTCTTT.

The CDR3 is CASSLRTSGGNEQFF. CDR3 coding DNA: TGTGCCAGCAGCTTACGGACTAGCGGGGGCAATGAGCAGTTCTTC. This chain joins TRBV11-2 and TRBJ2-1; 13 nucleotides line up with TRBD2. Trimming cost V 2 bases and J 6 bases; bases outside gene matches: 1. Germline V gives CDR1 SGHAT, CDR2 FQNNGV. This CDR3 has 15 amino acids. Full variable domain (missing parts from reference TRBV11-2 and TRBJ2-1): EAGVAQSPRYKIIEKRQSVAFWCNPISGHATLYWYQQILGQGPKLLIQFQNNGVVDDSQLPKDRFSAERLKGVDSTLKIQPAKLEDSAVYLCASSLRTSGGNEQFFGPGTRLTVL.

J is TRBJ2-1 and V is TRBV25-1; 8 bases are a match to TRBD2. Germline V gene sequence: CDR1 MGHDK, CDR2 SYGVNS. The CDR3 spans 14 residues. V lost 7 bases, J lost 0 bases, and 2 bases stayed unmatched. In DNA, the CDR3 is TGTGCCAGCACCCTAGCGGGCTCCTACAATGAGCAGTTCTTC. Translating gives CASTLAGSYNEQFF.

The chain carries TRBV15 and TRBJ2-3; TRBD1 agrees at 7 bases. Trimming at V came to 0 bases and at J to 1 base, leaving 7 bases not matched to a gene. This CDR3 comprises 17 residues. Germline values: CDR1 LNHNV, CDR2 YYDKDF (reference sequence). The CDR3 loop is CATSRELTGVGTDTQYF. The CDR3, as DNA: TGTGCCACCAGCAGAGAGCTCACAGGGGTGGGCACAGATACGCAGTATTTT.

The chain links TRBV29-1 to TRBJ2-7; tentatively, D is TRBD1 (7 bases). The CDR3 is 15 residues long. Germline loops: CDR1 SQVTM, CDR2 ANQGSEA. V lost 2 bases and J 5 bases, leaving 19 bases between the germline ends. Written as DNA, the CDR3 is TGCAGCGTTGAAAGGGGGGACAGAAGTAGCCACGAGCAGTACTTC. This codes for CSVERGDRSSHEQYF.

V and J are TRBV18 and TRBJ2-1; 11 positions agree with TRBD1. The CDR3 sequence is 13 residues long. Germline CDR1 KGHSH, CDR2 LQKENI. J was trimmed by 11 bases and V by 3 bases; bases with no gene match: 3. The CDR3 nucleotides read TGTGCCAGCTCACCCGGACAGGGGGCAAAGCAGTTCTTC. Residues: CASSPGQGAKQFF.

The J gene is TRBJ2-1, the V gene TRBV5-1; 14 nucleotides align to TRBD2. The CDR3 spans 16 residues. CDR1 is SGHRS and CDR2 is YFSETQ in the germline V gene. Trimming removed 0 bases from V and 6 bases from J; junction bases left unmatched: 2. CDR3 residues: CASSLAGTSGSNEQFF. CDR3 nucleotides: TGCGCCAGCAGCTTGGCCGGGACTAGCGGGAGCAATGAGCAGTTCTTC.

The chain carries TRBV7-3 and TRBJ2-2; 8 nucleotides align to TRBD1. This CDR3 spans 15 amino acids. Per germline, CDR1 SGHTA and CDR2 FQGTGA. With V trimmed by 2 bases and J by 4 bases, 3 bases remained unmatched. Here the CDR3 reads CASSLQGAPTGELFF. CDR3 sequence (DNA): TGTGCCAGCAGCTTACAGGGGGCGCCCACCGGGGAGCTGTTTTTT.

The rearrangement links TRBV5-1 to TRBJ2-3; no clear D. Between the trimmed V and J ends, which lost 1 base and 4 bases, there was a span of 13 bases. CDR1 SGHRS and CDR2 YFSETQ come from the germline V gene. This CDR3 is built from 15 residues. In DNA form, the CDR3 reads TGCGCCAGCAGCTTGCGTGGCATGGTGGCAGATACGCAGTATTTT. It codes for CASSLRGMVADTQYF.

The genes are TRBV7-2 and TRBJ2-5; 8 bases match TRBD1. Germline loops: CDR1 SGHTA, CDR2 FQGNSA. V lost 3 bases, J lost 4 bases, and 7 bases stayed unmatched. The CDR3 extends over 15 amino acids. CDR3 in DNA: TGTGCCAGCAGCTTCGACAGGGGCCGCGGAGAGACCCAGTACTTC. This gives the protein CASSFDRGRGETQYF.